Below are 6 T cell receptor beta chains sequenced from a single sample in a study of blood T cells in healthy people across ages. Alongside a J-beta primer mix, a sample-barcoded 5' primer served in a second PCR lasting roughly 6 to 11 cycles. TCRdb reprocessed the 5' RACE reads with MiXCR, giving one entry per CDR3 protein. The sample has some 920,000 distinct CDR3 sequences; approximately 50% are singletons. Sequenced material: blood. All receptors come from a woman in her fifties or sixties in good health.

The V gene is TRBV28, the J gene TRBJ2-7; TRBD1 agrees at 7 bases. Germline CDR1 is MDHEN and CDR2 is SYDVKM. The CDR3 consists of 14 residues. The V segment lost 3 bases and the J segment 9 bases; nucleotides outside the gene matches: 11. The CDR3 here is CASSFWQGELRQYF. The DNA for the CDR3 is TGTGCCAGCAGTTTTTGGCAGGGGGAGCTGAGGCAGTACTTC.

V gene TRBV12-5 combines with J gene TRBJ1-5; possibly TRBD1 for D (5 bases). The CDR3 length is 18 residues. Germline V gene lookup returns CDR1 LGHNT and CDR2 FRNRAP. V was trimmed by 0 bases and J by 3 bases, leaving 18 bases between them. CDR3 protein: CASGLVKSGARYNQPQHF. Here the CDR3 DNA reads TGTGCTAGTGGTTTGGTAAAGAGTGGGGCCAGGTACAATCAGCCCCAGCATTTT.

This clonotype was observed a handful of times. The genes are TRBV18 and TRBJ2-5; 8 bases map to TRBD2. The CDR3 totals 16 residues. In germline, CDR1 is KGHSH, CDR2 LQKENI. V shed 3 bases, J shed 1 base, and the junction held 7 bases outside the gene matches. The CDR3: CASSPVLAASQETQYF. CDR3 DNA sequence: TGTGCCAGCTCACCTGTACTAGCGGCCAGCCAAGAGACCCAGTACTTC.

This clonotype was seen only a few times. The rearrangement uses TRBV6-5 and TRBJ1-6; D is unresolved. Looked up from germline, CDR1 is MNHEY and CDR2 is SVGAGI. The germline V and J ends were trimmed by 4 bases and 8 bases, with 9 bases remaining between them. The CDR3 consists of 13 residues. CDR3: CASSFRLDSPLHF. Here the CDR3 DNA reads TGTGCCAGCAGTTTTAGATTGGATTCACCCCTCCACTTT.

The rearrangement links TRBV7-9 to TRBJ2-1; 9 bases align to TRBD2. The CDR3 is 15 amino acids. Germline V gene data show CDR1 as SEHNR and CDR2 as FQNEAQ (reference sequence). The V segment lost 2 bases and the J segment 10 bases; nucleotides outside the gene matches: 9. CDR3 sequence: CASSLLAGSPGEQFF. CDR3 coding DNA: TGTGCCAGCAGCTTACTAGCGGGGTCGCCCGGGGAGCAGTTCTTC.

The gene calls are TRBV18 and TRBJ2-1; 7 bases fit TRBD1. V lost 3 bases and J lost 5; bases outside the gene matches: 7. The CDR3 totals 15 residues. CDR1 and CDR2 (germline): KGHSH, LQKENI. The CDR3 is CASSPGTVEDNEQFF. As DNA, the CDR3 is TGTGCCAGCTCACCCGGGACAGTCGAGGACAATGAGCAGTTCTTC.